This T cell receptor beta chain emerged from a study of beta chain features in type 1 diabetes. The overall study: All of the samples together had roughly 110 million sorted cells examined. General study results and limits: TCRB CDR3 length was moderately but significantly reduced in all four CD4+ subsets of Type 1 diabetes patients. Healthy donors had naive, central memory and Treg TCRB repertoires that appeared less similar than those seen among patients.

Each of the CD4+ naive, central memory, regulatory and stem cell-like memory populations was sorted via CD45RO/CCR7/CD25/CD127/CD95/CD27. Sequenced material consisted of expressed TCRB transcripts (all of the isolated RNA was reverse transcribed). Clones were sequenced by immunoSEQ multiplex PCR, and TCRdb holds only the in-frame ones, with some missing. This sample has 300,000 to 450,000 clones; 8% to 10% occur once, and the top ten carry approximately 0.6%. V lost 6 bases and J lost 5, with 13 bases in between. The CDR3 loop spans 13 amino acids. Per the germline V gene, CDR1 is MNHEY and CDR2 is SVGAGI. A note on this clone: Its specificity is not known.

The chain uses TRBV6-5 and TRBJ1-2, with D possibly matching TRBD1 (6 bases). The sample was central memory CD4+ T cells from blood. The clonotype was recovered from a man aged 25 to 40 with type 1 diabetes. In nucleotides, the CDR3 is TGTGCCAGCAGGAGGACAGCTACTTATGGCTACACCTTC. This translates into CASRRTATYGYTF.